This T cell receptor (beta chain) was observed in a study of shared clonotypes between healthy human individuals. V was shortened by 8 bases and J by 6 bases, with 14 bases between the two germline ends. This CDR3 is 13 amino acids long. CDR1 SNHLY and CDR2 FYNNEI come from the germline V gene. Using immunoSEQ multiplex PCR, the repertoire was profiled, and TCRdb retains in-frame clones only, with some absent. The table lists fewer than 400,000 clones, approximately 79% of them singletons, with about 9.3% in the top ten. The source is a man aged 25-45 years in good health. Sequencing was done on a sample of memory CD4+ T cells sorted from blood. Subset here: CD45RA-negative fraction. This rearrangement joins TRBV2 to TRBJ2-1, with no clear D. The CDR3 bases are TGTGCCAGCGTCGCCGGGTCCGGCAATGAGCAGTTCTTC. Protein product: CASVAGSGNEQFF.